This paragraph reports one T cell receptor beta chain. The antigen is not known. This sample was taken from a study of T cell repertoires in cytomegalovirus infection. Background on the study: Selection of CMV epitopes for the study included recently identified HLA-C-restricted and well-studied HLA-B-restricted ones. A matching HLA type, together with CMV infection, was signaled by public TCR beta signatures. Regarding the study as a whole: The study found HLA-C-restricted CMV-specific TCR beta clonotypes dominating the ex vivo response.

TCRdb independently ran MiXCR on the reads; one entry per CDR3 protein. The table lists 600,000 to 700,000 distinct CDR3 sequences, around 32% of them singletons. The clonotype originates from a human donor in good health (CMV status not recorded). Some clones in this sample may be carry-over from other donors' samples. The sequencing here drew on cultured PBMCs, taken from culture after CMV antigen stimulation.

In DNA, the CDR3 is TGTGCCAGCAGGGGGACTAGCGGGACTTACAATGAGCAGTTCTTC. It codes for CASRGTSGTYNEQFF. V and J are TRBV6-1 and TRBJ2-1; 13 bases agree with TRBD2. The ends lost 6 bases at V and 4 bases at J; junction bases unmatched: 3. Germline V gene sequence: CDR1 MNHNS, CDR2 SASEGT. CDR3 size: 15 residues.